This T cell receptor beta chain appears in the sequencing data of a study of blood T cell repertoires in COVID-19. Study as a whole: Whether acute or convalescent, the COVID-19 samples came from the United States, Italy and Spain.

Original analysis: Amplification with reference gene primers provided the estimates of nucleated cell counts. Measured with immunoSEQ multiplex PCR; TCRdb has only the in-frame clones, and not every one. The DNA gave D and trimming, while V, J and clone size come from that table. The table records fewer than 120,000 clones, around 80% of them present only once. The CDR3 runs to 15 residues. Germline V CDR1 and CDR2: SGHAT, FQNNGV. J lost 6 bases, V lost 5 bases, and 6 bases had no gene match. This rearrangement joins TRBV11-2 to TRBJ1-4; 10 bases agree with TRBD1. This TCR was recovered from a woman older than 75 with acute or convalescent COVID-19. Material for sequencing was peripheral blood. The DNA for the CDR3 is TGTGCCAGCAGCCACGGGGACAGGGGATATGAAAAACTGTTTTTT. As protein: CASSHGDRGYEKLFF.